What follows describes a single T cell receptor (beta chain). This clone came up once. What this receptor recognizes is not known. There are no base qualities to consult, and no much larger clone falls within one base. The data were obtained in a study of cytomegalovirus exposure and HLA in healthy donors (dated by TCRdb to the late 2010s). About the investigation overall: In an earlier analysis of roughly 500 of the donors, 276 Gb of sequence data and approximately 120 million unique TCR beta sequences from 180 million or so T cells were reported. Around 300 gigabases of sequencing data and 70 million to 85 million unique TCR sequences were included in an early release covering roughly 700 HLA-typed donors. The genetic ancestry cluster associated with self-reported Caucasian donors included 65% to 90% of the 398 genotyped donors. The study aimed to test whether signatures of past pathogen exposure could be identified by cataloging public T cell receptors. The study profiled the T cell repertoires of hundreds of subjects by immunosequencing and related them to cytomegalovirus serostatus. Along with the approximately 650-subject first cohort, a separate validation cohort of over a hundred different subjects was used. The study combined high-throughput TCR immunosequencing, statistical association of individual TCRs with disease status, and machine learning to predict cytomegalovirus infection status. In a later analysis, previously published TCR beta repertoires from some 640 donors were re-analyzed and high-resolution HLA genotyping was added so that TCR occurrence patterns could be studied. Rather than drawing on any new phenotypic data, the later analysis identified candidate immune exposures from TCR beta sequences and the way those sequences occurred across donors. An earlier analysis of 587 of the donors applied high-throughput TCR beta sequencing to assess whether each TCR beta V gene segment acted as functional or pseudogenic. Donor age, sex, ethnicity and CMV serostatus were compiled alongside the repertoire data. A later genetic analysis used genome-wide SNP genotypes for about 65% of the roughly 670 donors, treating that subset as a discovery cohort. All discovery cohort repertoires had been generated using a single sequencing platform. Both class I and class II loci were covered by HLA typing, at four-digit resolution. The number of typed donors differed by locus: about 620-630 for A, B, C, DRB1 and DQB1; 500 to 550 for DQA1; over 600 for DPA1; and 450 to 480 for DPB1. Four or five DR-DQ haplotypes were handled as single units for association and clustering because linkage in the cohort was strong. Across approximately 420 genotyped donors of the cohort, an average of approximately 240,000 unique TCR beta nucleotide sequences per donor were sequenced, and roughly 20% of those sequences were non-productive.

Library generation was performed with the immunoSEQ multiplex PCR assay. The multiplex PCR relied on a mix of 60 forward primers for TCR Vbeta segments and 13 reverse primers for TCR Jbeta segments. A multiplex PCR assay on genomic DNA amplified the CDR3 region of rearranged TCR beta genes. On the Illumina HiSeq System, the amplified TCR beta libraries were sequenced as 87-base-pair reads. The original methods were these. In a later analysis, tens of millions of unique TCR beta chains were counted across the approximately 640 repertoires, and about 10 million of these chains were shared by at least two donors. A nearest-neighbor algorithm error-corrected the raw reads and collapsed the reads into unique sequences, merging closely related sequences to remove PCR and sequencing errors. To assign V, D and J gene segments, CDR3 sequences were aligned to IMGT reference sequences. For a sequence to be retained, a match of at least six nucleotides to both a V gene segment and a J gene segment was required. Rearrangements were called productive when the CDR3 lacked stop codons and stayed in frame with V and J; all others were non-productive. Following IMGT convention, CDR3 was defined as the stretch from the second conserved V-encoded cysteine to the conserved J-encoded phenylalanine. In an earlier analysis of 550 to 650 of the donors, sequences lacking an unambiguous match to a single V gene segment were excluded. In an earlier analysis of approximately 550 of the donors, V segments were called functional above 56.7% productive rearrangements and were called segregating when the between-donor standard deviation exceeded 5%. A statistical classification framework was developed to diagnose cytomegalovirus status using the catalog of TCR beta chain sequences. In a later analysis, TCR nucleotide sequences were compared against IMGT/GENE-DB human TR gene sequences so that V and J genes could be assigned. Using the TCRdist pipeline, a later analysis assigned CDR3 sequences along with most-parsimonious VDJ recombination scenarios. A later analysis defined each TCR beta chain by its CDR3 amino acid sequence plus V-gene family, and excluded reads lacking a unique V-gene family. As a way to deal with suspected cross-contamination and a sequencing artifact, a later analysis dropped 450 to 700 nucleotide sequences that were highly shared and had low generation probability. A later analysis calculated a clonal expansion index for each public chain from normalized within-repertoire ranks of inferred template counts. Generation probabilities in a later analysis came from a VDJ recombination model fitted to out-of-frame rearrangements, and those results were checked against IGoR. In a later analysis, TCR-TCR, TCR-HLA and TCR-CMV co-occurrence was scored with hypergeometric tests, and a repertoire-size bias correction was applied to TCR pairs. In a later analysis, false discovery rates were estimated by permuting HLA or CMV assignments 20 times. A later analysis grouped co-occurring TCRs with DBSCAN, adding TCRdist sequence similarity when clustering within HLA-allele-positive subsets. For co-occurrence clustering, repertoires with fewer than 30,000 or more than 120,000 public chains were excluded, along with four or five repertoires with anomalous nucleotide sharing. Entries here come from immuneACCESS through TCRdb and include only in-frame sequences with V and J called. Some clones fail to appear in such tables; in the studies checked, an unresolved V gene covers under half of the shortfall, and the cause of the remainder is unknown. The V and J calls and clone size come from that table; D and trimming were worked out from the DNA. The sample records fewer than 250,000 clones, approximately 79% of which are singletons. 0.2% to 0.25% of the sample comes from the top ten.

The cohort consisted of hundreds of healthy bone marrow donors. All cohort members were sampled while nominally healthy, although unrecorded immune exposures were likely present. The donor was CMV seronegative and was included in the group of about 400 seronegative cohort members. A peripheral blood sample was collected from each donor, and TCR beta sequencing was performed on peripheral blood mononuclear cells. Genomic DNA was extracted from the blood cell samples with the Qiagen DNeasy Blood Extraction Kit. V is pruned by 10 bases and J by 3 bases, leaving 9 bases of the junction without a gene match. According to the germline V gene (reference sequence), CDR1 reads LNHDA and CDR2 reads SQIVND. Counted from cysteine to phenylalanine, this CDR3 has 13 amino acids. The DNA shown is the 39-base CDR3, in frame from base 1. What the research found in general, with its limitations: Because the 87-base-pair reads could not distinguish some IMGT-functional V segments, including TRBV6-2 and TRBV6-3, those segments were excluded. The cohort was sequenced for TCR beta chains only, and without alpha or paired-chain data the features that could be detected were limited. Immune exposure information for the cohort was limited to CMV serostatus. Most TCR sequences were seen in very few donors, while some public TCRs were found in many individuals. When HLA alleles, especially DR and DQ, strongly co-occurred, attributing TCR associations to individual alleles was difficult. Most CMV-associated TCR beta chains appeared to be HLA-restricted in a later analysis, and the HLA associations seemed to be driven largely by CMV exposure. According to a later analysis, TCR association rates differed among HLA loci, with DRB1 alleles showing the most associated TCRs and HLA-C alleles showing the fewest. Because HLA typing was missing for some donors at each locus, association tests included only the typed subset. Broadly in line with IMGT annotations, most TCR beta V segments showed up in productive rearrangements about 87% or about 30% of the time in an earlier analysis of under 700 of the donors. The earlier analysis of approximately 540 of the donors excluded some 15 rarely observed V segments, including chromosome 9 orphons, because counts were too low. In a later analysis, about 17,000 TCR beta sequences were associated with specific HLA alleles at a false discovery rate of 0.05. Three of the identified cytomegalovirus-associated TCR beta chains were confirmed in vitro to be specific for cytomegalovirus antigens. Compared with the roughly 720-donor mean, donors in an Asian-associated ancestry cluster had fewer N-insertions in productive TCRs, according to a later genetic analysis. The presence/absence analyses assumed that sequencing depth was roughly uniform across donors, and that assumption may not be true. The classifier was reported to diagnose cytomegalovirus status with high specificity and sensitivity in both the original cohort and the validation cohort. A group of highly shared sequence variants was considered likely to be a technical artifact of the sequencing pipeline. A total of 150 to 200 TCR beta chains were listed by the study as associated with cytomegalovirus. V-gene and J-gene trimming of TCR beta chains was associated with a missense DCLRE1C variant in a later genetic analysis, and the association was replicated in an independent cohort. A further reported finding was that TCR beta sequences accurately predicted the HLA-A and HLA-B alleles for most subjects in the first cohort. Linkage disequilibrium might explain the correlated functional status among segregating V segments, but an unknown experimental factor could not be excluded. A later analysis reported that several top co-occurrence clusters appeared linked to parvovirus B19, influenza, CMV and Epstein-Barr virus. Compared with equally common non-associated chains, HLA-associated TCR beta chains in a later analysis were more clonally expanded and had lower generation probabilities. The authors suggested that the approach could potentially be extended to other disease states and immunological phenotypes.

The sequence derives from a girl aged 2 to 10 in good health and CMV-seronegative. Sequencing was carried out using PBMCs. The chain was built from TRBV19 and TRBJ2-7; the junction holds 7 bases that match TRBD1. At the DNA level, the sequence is TGTGCCATCCCATACAGGGGTGACTACGAGCAGTACTTC. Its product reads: CAIPYRGDYEQYF.